The rows below give T cell receptor beta chains drawn from one sample of a study of T cell responses to AZD1222 COVID-19 vaccine. Libraries were prepared by immunoSEQ multiplex PCR; TCRdb keeps only in-frame clonotypes and omits some of them. In the table there are approximately 150,000 clones, under 95% of which are singletons. This material consisted of peripheral blood, taken on day 0 of MenACWY control vaccination. The receptors here all came from an adult in good health. The CDR3 runs from the conserved cysteine through the conserved F or W. Each record gives: clone size, D gene, V gene, J gene, CDR3 DNA, CDR3 protein. D genes are given only for firm matches. Size values are once, few and many counts, or a class for expanded clones, and some rows have none.

size: -
D: -
V: TRBV7-9
J: TRBJ1-1
DNA: TGTGCCAGTCGGTGGGACCGACGGAACACTGAAGCTTTCTTT
CDR3: CASRWDRRNTEAFF

size: few
D: -
V: TRBV6-5
J: TRBJ1-6
DNA: TGTGCCAGCAGCTCTGCGGGGGCTCATAATTCACCCCTCCACTTT
CDR3: CASSSAGAHNSPLHF

size: -
D: TRBD2
V: TRBV13
J: TRBJ2-1
DNA: TGTGCCAGCAGTCCCCAGCGGGAGGGTGTATACAATGAGCAGTTCTTC
CDR3: CASSPQREGVYNEQFF

size: -
D: -
V: TRBV29-1
J: TRBJ2-4
DNA: TGCAGCGTTGAAGATGAAAACATTCAGTACTTC
CDR3: CSVEDENIQYF

size: once
D: TRBD2
V: TRBV7-2
J: TRBJ2-3
DNA: TGTGCCAGCACCCTGGGCGGGAGGGCCCCGAGTGACACGCAGTATTTT
CDR3: CASTLGGRAPSDTQYF

size: -
D: TRBD2
V: TRBV20-1
J: TRBJ2-5
DNA: TGCAGTGCTAGTGATGAACTGGGACTAGCGGGGTGGTGGAACGGCGGGGAGACCCAGTACTTC
CDR3: CSASDELGLAGWWNGGETQYF

size: -
D: TRBD2
V: TRBV30
J: TRBJ2-3
DNA: TGTGCCTGGACCCCCCGCCGGCTAGCGGGCACAGATACGCAGTATTTT
CDR3: CAWTPRRLAGTDTQYF

size: -
D: TRBD2
V: TRBV7-3
J: TRBJ2-5
DNA: TGTGCCAGCAGCTTTATGGGAGGGGTTGGAGAGACCCAGTACTTC
CDR3: CASSFMGGVGETQYF

size: -
D: -
V: TRBV7-3
J: TRBJ2-7
DNA: TGTGCCAGCAGCCCCTCCGGTTCGGGATGGGCCGAGCAGTACTTC
CDR3: CASSPSGSGWAEQYF

size: few
D: -
V: TRBV19
J: TRBJ1-1
DNA: TGTGCCAGTAGTATGGACTTAGGGGAAGCTTTCTTT
CDR3: CASSMDLGEAFF

size: -
D: TRBD2
V: TRBV7-2
J: TRBJ2-7
DNA: TGTGCCAGCAGCGAGTCCGCCGGACTAGCCTACGAGCAGTACTTC
CDR3: CASSESAGLAYEQYF

size: -
D: TRBD1
V: TRBV28
J: TRBJ2-5
DNA: TGTGCCAGCAGTCTAGCCGTGGGCAGGGGGTACCAAGAGACCCAGTACTTC
CDR3: CASSLAVGRGYQETQYF

size: few
D: -
V: TRBV11-3
J: TRBJ1-1
DNA: TGTGCCAGCAGCTTAACGATGAACACTGAAGCTTTCTTT
CDR3: CASSLTMNTEAFF

size: -
D: TRBD2
V: TRBV30
J: TRBJ2-7
DNA: TGTGCCTTAACTAGCGGGAGGGCCGTTGACGAGCAGTACTTC
CDR3: CALTSGRAVDEQYF

size: -
D: -
V: TRBV30
J: TRBJ1-5
DNA: TGTGCCTGGGGGGCGGTCGATCAGCCCCAGCATTTT
CDR3: CAWGAVDQPQHF

size: -
D: TRBD2
V: TRBV3-1/TRBV3-2
J: TRBJ2-2
DNA: TGTGCCAGCAGCCTGGGGACTAGCGGGGAGCTGTTTTTT
CDR3: CASSLGTSGELFF

size: -
D: -
V: TRBV29-1
J: TRBJ1-1
DNA: TGCAGCGGGGAAGAGAGCCCCAACACTGAAGCTTTCTTT
CDR3: CSGEESPNTEAFF

size: -
D: TRBD1
V: TRBV7-9
J: TRBJ1-2
DNA: TGTGCCAGCAGCTTAGACAGGGGGAGGGATGGCTACACCTTC
CDR3: CASSLDRGRDGYTF

size: -
D: TRBD2
V: TRBV28
J: TRBJ2-5
DNA: TGTGCCAGCAGTTTAGCTCTAGCGGGGACTAACCAAGAGACCCAGTACTTC
CDR3: CASSLALAGTNQETQYF

size: -
D: -
V: TRBV11-3
J: TRBJ1-5
DNA: TGTGCCAGCAGCTTAGTGATACGGATACCTCCACCTAATAATCAGCCCCAGCATTTT
CDR3: CASSLVIRIPPPNNQPQHF

size: -
D: TRBD1
V: TRBV7-8
J: TRBJ1-1
DNA: TGTGCCAGCAGCTGGGACAGGGGGAACACTGAAGCTTTCTTT
CDR3: CASSWDRGNTEAFF

size: -
D: TRBD2
V: TRBV3-1/TRBV3-2
J: TRBJ2-7
DNA: TGTGCCAGCGGATCGACTAGCGGGAGAACCCACGAGCAGTACTTC
CDR3: CASGSTSGRTHEQYF

size: -
D: -
V: TRBV19
J: TRBJ1-2
DNA: TGTGCCAGTAGCTCCCCCGAGCAGGGGCTTTACTATGGCTACACCTTC
CDR3: CASSSPEQGLYYGYTF

size: -
D: -
V: TRBV19
J: TRBJ2-4
DNA: TGTGCCAGTAGGTCGGCCAAAAACATTCAGTACTTC
CDR3: CASRSAKNIQYF

size: -
D: -
V: TRBV9
J: TRBJ2-7
DNA: TGTGCCAGCAGCGTAGATGGAAATGCCCTAAGCTCCTACGAGCAGTACTTC
CDR3: CASSVDGNALSSYEQYF